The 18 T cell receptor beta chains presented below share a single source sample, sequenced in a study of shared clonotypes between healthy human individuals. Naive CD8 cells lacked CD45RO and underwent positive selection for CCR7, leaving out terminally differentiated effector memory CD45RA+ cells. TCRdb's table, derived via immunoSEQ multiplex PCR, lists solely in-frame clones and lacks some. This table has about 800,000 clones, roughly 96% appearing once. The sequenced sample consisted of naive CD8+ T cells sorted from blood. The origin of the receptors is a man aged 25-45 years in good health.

The CDR3, as DNA: TGTGCCAGCAGCTCTGAACAGGCTAGCGGGACTTACAATGAGCAGTTCTTC. Amino acid sequence: CASSSEQASGTYNEQFF. The chain employs TRBV7-9 and TRBJ2-1; 9 positions match TRBD2. After removal of 4 bases from V and 4 bases from J, the junction contained 11 bases not matched to a gene. This CDR3 contains 17 residues. Per the germline V gene, CDR1 is SEHNR and CDR2 is FQNEAQ (reference sequence).

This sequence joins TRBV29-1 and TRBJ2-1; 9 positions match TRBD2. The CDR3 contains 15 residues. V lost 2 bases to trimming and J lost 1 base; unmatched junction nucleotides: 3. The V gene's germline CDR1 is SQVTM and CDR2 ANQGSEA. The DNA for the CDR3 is TGCAGCGTTGAACATAGCGGGAGTTCCTACAATGAGCAGTTCTTC. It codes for CSVEHSGSSYNEQFF.

The CDR3 DNA is TGTGCCAGCAGTCCCCATATACAGGATGAAGCTTTCTTT. It encodes CASSPHIQDEAFF. The J gene is TRBJ1-1, the V gene TRBV27; tentative D call: TRBD1 (5 bases). Per the germline V gene, CDR1 is MNHEY and CDR2 is SMNVEV (reference sequence). This CDR3 has 13 amino acids. The germline V and J ends were trimmed by 5 bases and 7 bases, with 14 bases remaining between them.

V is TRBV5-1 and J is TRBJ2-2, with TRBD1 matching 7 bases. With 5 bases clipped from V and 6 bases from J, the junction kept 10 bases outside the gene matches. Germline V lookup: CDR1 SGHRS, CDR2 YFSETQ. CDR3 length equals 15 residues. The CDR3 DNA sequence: TGCGCCAGCAGACAATTAAAGGGGGCCGCCGGGGAGCTGTTTTTT. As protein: CASRQLKGAAGELFF.

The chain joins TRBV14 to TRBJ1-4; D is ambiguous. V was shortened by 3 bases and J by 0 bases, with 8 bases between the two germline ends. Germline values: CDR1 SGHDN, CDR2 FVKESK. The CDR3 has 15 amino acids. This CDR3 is CASSQGSATNEKLFF. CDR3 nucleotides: TGTGCCAGCAGCCAGGGGTCTGCAACTAATGAAAAACTGTTTTTT.

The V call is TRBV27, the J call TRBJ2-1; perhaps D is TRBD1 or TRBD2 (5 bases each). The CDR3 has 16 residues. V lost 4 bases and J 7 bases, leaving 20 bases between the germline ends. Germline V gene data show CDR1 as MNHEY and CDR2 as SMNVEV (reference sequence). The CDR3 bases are TGTGCCAGCAGTTCCCGGTGGGGGAAGGATACAAATGAGCAGTTCTTC. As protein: CASSSRWGKDTNEQFF.

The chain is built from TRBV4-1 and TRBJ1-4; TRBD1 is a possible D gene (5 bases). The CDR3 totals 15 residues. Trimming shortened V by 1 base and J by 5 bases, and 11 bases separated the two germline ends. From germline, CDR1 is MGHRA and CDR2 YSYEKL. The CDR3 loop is CASSQARDGNEKLFF. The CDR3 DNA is TGCGCCAGCAGCCAAGCCCGGGACGGGAATGAAAAACTGTTTTTT.

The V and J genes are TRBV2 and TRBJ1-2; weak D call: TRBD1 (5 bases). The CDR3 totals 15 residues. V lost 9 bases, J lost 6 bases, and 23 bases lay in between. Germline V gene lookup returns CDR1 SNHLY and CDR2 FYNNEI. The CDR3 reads CARSVKGERNDGYTF. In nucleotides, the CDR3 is TGTGCCAGGAGCGTTAAAGGGGAACGGAACGATGGCTACACCTTC.

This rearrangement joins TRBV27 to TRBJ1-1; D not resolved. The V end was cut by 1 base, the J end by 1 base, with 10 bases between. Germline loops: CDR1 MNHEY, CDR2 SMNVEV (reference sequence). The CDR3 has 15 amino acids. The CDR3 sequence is CASSLLPMGNTEAFF. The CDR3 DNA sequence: TGTGCCAGCAGTTTATTACCGATGGGGAACACTGAAGCTTTCTTT.

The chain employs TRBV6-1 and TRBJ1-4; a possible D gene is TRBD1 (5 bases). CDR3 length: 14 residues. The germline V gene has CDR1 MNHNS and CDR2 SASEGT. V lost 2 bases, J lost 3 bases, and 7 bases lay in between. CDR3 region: CASSEWGPNEKLFF. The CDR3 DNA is TGTGCCAGCAGTGAATGGGGACCTAATGAAAAACTGTTTTTT.

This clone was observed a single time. The CDR3 coding sequence is TGTGCCAGCAGCCAAAGGCCCAGCGGATATAGCTACGAGCAGTACTTC. It is translated as CASSQRPSGYSYEQYF. The chain carries TRBV13 and TRBJ2-7; D is perhaps TRBD2 (5 bases). The CDR3 length is 16 residues. CDR1 and CDR2 from the germline V gene are PRHDT and FYEKMQ (reference sequence). Deletions cut 5 bases from V and 3 bases from J, with 20 bases between.

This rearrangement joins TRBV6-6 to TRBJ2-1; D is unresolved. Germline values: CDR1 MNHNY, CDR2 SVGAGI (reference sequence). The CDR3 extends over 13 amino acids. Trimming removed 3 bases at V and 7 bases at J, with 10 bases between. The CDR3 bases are TGTGCCAGCAGTTATACGGAGTGGAATGAGCAGTTCTTC. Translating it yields CASSYTEWNEQFF.

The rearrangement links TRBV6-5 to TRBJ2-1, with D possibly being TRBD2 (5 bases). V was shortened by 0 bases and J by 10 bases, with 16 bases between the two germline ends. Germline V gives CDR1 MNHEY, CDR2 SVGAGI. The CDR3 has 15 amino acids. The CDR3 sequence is CASSYSTLVGGEQFF. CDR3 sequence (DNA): TGTGCCAGCAGTTACTCGACACTAGTTGGCGGGGAGCAGTTCTTC.

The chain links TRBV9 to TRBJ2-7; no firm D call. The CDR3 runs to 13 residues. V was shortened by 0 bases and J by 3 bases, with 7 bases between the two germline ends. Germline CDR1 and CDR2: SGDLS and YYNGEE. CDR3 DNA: TGTGCCAGCAGCGTAGATAGTTTCTACGAGCAGTACTTC. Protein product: CASSVDSFYEQYF.

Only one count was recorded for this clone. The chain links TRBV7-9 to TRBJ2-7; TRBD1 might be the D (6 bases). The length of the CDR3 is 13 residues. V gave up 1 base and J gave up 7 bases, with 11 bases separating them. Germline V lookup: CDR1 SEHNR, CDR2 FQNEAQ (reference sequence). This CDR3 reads CASSLVTGWEQYF. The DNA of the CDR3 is TGTGCCAGCAGCTTAGTTACAGGGTGGGAGCAGTACTTC.

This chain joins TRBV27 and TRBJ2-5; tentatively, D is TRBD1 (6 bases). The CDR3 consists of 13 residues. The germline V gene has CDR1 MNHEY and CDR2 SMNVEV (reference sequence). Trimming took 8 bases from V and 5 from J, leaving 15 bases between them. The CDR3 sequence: CASSKGERETQYF. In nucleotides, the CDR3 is TGTGCCAGCTCCAAGGGGGAGAGGGAGACCCAGTACTTC.

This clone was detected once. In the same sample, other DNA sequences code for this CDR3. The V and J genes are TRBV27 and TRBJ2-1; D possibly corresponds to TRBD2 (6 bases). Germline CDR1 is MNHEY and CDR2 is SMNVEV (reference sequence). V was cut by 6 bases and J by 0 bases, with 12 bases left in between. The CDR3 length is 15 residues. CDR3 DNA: TGTGCCAGCAGCCTACGGGGGAGCTCCTACAATGAGCAGTTCTTC. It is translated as CASSLRGSSYNEQFF.

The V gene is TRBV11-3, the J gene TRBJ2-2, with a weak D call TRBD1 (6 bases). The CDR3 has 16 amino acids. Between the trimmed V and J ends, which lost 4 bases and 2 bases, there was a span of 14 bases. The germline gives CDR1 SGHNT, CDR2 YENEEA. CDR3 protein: CASSSRDRSNTGELFF. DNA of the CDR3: TGTGCCAGCAGCTCCCGAGACAGGTCCAACACCGGGGAGCTGTTTTTT.